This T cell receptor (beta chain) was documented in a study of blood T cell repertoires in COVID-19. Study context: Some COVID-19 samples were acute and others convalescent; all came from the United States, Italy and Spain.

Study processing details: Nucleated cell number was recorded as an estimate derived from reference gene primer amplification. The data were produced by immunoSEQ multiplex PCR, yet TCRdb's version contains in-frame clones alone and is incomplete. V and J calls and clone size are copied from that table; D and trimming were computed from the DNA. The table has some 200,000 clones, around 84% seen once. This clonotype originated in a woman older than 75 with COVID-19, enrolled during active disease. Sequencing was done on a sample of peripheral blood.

The CDR3 DNA follows: TGCGCCAGCAGCCAAGATCTGGGGACACCCTTCACCGGGGAGCTGTTTTTT. It yields the protein CASSQDLGTPFTGELFF. The chain links TRBV4-3 to TRBJ2-2; the D gene is possibly TRBD1 (6 bases). Per the germline V gene, CDR1 is LGHNA and CDR2 is YSLEER. With 0 bases removed from V and 4 bases from J, the gap between germline ends came to 15 bases. This CDR3 comprises 17 residues.